The 20 T cell receptor beta chains given below trace back to one sample, sequenced in a study of blood T cell repertoires in COVID-19. The table came from immunoSEQ multiplex PCR; TCRdb's copy has only in-frame clones and leaves some out. This sample yields under 65,000 clones, of which approximately 80% are seen a single time; about 5.4% belongs to the top ten. The sample was peripheral blood. These receptor sequences come from an older woman with acute or convalescent COVID-19.

V usage is TRBV11-3 and J usage is TRBJ2-3; a possible D gene is TRBD1 (5 bases). With 5 bases removed from V and 6 bases from J, the gap between germline ends came to 15 bases. The CDR3 length is 14 residues. CDR1 and CDR2 (germline): SGHNT, YENEEA. The CDR3 loop is CASSNQGGGDTQYF. DNA of the CDR3: TGTGCCAGCAGCAACCAGGGCGGCGGTGATACGCAGTATTTT.

This chain's CDR3 is CATLDSSGANVLTF. In DNA, the CDR3 is TGTGCCACCCTAGATTCCTCTGGGGCCAACGTCCTGACTTTC. This rearrangement joins TRBV24-1 to TRBJ2-6; no definite D call. Trimming took 9 bases from V and 0 from J, leaving 8 bases between them. Per germline, CDR1 KGHDR and CDR2 SFDVKD. This CDR3 has 14 residues.

This clone has a handful of counts. The rearrangement joins TRBV2 to TRBJ1-4, with 8 bases that match TRBD1. With 5 bases clipped from V and 4 bases from J, the junction kept 6 bases outside the gene matches. The germline CDR1 and CDR2 sequences are SNHLY and FYNNEI. The CDR3 has 15 amino acids. CDR3 in amino acids: CASSQTGGSNEKLFF. The CDR3 bases are TGTGCCAGCAGTCAAACAGGGGGGAGTAATGAAAAACTGTTTTTT.

The chain links TRBV9 to TRBJ2-1, with 10 bases aligning to TRBD2. V lost 4 bases and J lost 13; bases outside the gene matches: 14. The CDR3 runs 15 residues. Germline-derived CDR1 and CDR2 are SGDLS and YYNGEE. This chain's CDR3 is CASSSSPSGGGRQFF. The CDR3 DNA follows: TGTGCCAGCAGCTCGTCCCCCAGCGGGGGGGGTCGACAGTTCTTC.

This clone was found a few times. The gene calls are TRBV30 and TRBJ1-4; TRBD1 agrees at 7 bases. The CDR3 has 13 residues. Trimming removed 5 bases from V and 4 bases from J; junction bases left unmatched: 4. In germline, CDR1 is GTSNPN, CDR2 SVGIG (reference sequence). The CDR3 protein is CAWRQGINEKLFF. The CDR3 DNA follows: TGTGCCTGGCGACAGGGAATTAATGAAAAACTGTTTTTT.

The chain employs TRBV9 and TRBJ1-2; TRBD1 might be the D (6 bases). V shed 7 bases and J shed 10 bases, with 23 bases lying between them. The CDR3 spans 14 residues. Germline loops: CDR1 SGDLS, CDR2 YYNGEE. CDR3 in DNA: TGTGCCAGCTCCCCGGTAGGGGGTACTATGGACTACACCTTC. Translated, it gives CASSPVGGTMDYTF.

This clone counts as medium-sized. Other DNA sequences in this sample translate to the same CDR3. The chain carries TRBV11-2 and TRBJ1-2, with TRBD1 matching 7 bases. V dropped 4 bases and J dropped 5; count of bases not matched to a gene: 4. Germline CDR1 reads SGHAT; CDR2 reads FQNNGV. This CDR3 is 13 amino acids long. This chain's CDR3 is CASSSTGRYGYTF. CDR3 sequence (DNA): TGTGCCAGCAGCTCGACAGGGAGGTATGGCTACACCTTC.

The V and J genes are TRBV7-6 and TRBJ2-2; TRBD2 might be the D (7 bases). V lost 0 bases and J 7 bases, leaving 15 bases between the germline ends. This CDR3 contains 16 residues. Germline V lookup: CDR1 SGHVS, CDR2 FNYEAQ. The CDR3 DNA is TGTGCCAGCAGCTTAGCCGGGGGGCAAGGGGACGGGGAGCTGTTTTTT. Protein product: CASSLAGGQGDGELFF.

The count of this clone is one. The chain combines TRBV7-9 with TRBJ2-3; 10 bases line up with TRBD2. CDR3 size: 16 residues. CDR1 and CDR2 from the germline V gene are SEHNR and FQNEAQ (reference sequence). The ends lost 5 bases at V and 4 bases at J; junction bases unmatched: 9. CDR3 loop: CASSRASGRISDTQYF. CDR3 in DNA: TGTGCCAGCAGCCGCGCTAGCGGGAGAATCTCAGATACGCAGTATTTT. Full variable domain (outside the CDR3, taken from reference TRBV7-9 and TRBJ2-3): DTGVSQNPRHKITKRGQNVTFRCDPISEHNRLYWYRQTLGQGPEFLTYFQNEAQLEKSRLLSDRFSAERPKGSFSTLEIQRTEQGDSAMYLCASSRASGRISDTQYFGPGTRLTVL.

This clone appeared a few times. This sequence joins TRBV7-3 and TRBJ2-1; D not certain. This CDR3 is 15 amino acids long. CDR1 and CDR2 (germline): SGHTA, FQGTGA. Between the trimmed V and J ends, which lost 3 bases and 0 bases, there was a span of 9 bases. The CDR3 region is CASSFDSASYNEQFF. CDR3 sequence (DNA): TGTGCCAGCAGCTTCGACTCTGCCTCCTACAATGAGCAGTTCTTC.

In its sample, this clone was seen a few times. V usage is TRBV28 and J usage is TRBJ1-2; 8 bases map to TRBD1. The CDR3 contains 19 residues. Trimming removed 4 bases from V and 0 bases from J; junction bases left unmatched: 16. The germline V gene has CDR1 MDHEN and CDR2 SYDVKM. The CDR3 sequence: CASSSPGGGQVTSNYGYTF. CDR3 bases: TGTGCCAGCAGTTCCCCAGGTGGGGGACAGGTTACTTCTAACTATGGCTACACCTTC.

The chain couples TRBV12-3 or TRBV12-4 to TRBJ1-6, with D maybe TRBD1 (5 bases). The ends were cut back, 5 bases at V and 9 bases at J, with 11 bases in the middle. The CDR3 sequence is 13 residues long. CDR3 amino acids: CASSPGKASPLHF. CDR3 in DNA: TGTGCCAGCAGTCCAGGGAAGGCTTCACCCCTCCACTTT.

V and J are TRBV7-2 and TRBJ1-5, with 10 bases lining up with TRBD1. The germline gives CDR1 SGHTA, CDR2 FQGNSA. V lost 4 bases to trimming and J lost 6 bases; unmatched junction nucleotides: 3. The CDR3 extends over 14 amino acids. The CDR3 coding sequence is TGTGCCAGCAGCTCGGGACAGGGGAGTCAGCCCCAGCATTTT. Its protein product is CASSSGQGSQPQHF.

The rearrangement uses TRBV18 and TRBJ1-4, with 7 bases that match TRBD1. Germline V lookup: CDR1 KGHSH, CDR2 LQKENI. J gave up 0 bases and V 4 bases, and 11 bases lay outside the gene matches. The CDR3 is 18 residues long. The CDR3 loop reads CASSRLQGNPATNEKLFF. The CDR3 coding sequence is TGTGCCAGCTCACGCCTACAGGGGAATCCTGCAACTAATGAAAAACTGTTTTTT.

The chain couples TRBV28 to TRBJ2-2; a weak D match, TRBD2 (6 bases). V was pared by 5 bases and J by 6 bases, with 16 bases between. The length of the CDR3 is 15 residues. Looked up from germline, CDR1 is MDHEN and CDR2 is SYDVKM. CDR3 protein: CASSPGGASSGELFF. CDR3 sequence (DNA): TGTGCCAGCAGTCCCGGCGGGGCTAGTTCCGGGGAGCTGTTTTTT.

This clone was seen a single time. The J gene is TRBJ1-6, the V gene TRBV5-1; 8 nucleotides align to TRBD1. Germline CDR1 and CDR2: SGHRS and YFSETQ. The V segment lost 4 bases and the J segment 9 bases; nucleotides outside the gene matches: 15. The CDR3 is 17 amino acids. The CDR3 nucleotides are TGCGCCAGCAGCCCCCAACTGACAGGGGTTGGTGTTTCACCCCTCCACTTT. Its translation: CASSPQLTGVGVSPLHF.

This chain links TRBV25-1 with TRBJ2-2, with 11 bases fitting TRBD1. Germline V gives CDR1 MGHDK, CDR2 SYGVNS. V dropped 5 bases and J dropped 1; count of bases not matched to a gene: 9. There are 18 residues in the CDR3. Written as DNA, the CDR3 is TGTGCCAGCAGTCACGCCCTGGGACAGGGGGTGAACACCGGGGAGCTGTTTTTT. It translates to CASSHALGQGVNTGELFF.

This clone came up a few times. The chain recombines TRBV6-2 or TRBV6-3 with TRBJ1-1; D perhaps matches TRBD1 (5 bases). The length of the CDR3 is 15 residues. Germline values: CDR1 MNHEY, CDR2 SVGEGT. V was cut by 6 bases and J by 1 base, with 15 bases left in between. The CDR3 DNA reads as TGTGCCAGCAGCTCCCCGGGGGAGTCGAACACTGAAGCTTTCTTT. This encodes CASSSPGESNTEAFF.

A few counts support this clone. The chain couples TRBV6-5 to TRBJ1-1; 7 positions match TRBD1. CDR1 and CDR2 (germline): MNHEY, SVGAGI. The CDR3 spans 15 residues. The J segment lost 4 bases and the V segment lost 4 bases, leaving 9 bases of the junction unmatched. The CDR3 bases are TGTGCCAGCAGTTCCCAAGGGGGCGCCGGCACTGAAGCTTTCTTT. It yields the protein CASSSQGGAGTEAFF.

This chain joins TRBV4-1 and TRBJ2-3; D not certain. CDR1 MGHRA and CDR2 YSYEKL come from the germline V gene. Trimming removed 1 base at V and 1 base at J, with 9 bases between. This CDR3 comprises 15 residues. DNA for the CDR3: TGCGCCAGCAGCCAAGGGTGGGCTGGCACAGATACGCAGTATTTT. Translating gives CASSQGWAGTDTQYF.